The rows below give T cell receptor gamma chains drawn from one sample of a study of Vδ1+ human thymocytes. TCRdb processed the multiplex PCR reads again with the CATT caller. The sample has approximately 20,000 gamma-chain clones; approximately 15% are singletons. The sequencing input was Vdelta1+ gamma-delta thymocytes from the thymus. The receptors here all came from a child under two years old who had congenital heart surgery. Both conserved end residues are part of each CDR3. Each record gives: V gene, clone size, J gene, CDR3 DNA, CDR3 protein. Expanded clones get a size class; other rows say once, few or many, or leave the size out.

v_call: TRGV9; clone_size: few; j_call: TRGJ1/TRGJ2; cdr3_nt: TGTGCCTTGTGGGAGCCCCCCGAGAAACTCTTT; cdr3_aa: CALWEPPEKLF
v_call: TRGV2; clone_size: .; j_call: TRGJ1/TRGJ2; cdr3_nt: TGTGCCACCTGGGACGCACCATATTATAAGAAACTCTTT; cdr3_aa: CATWDAPYYKKLF
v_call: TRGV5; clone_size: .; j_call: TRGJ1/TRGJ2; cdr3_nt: TGTGCCACCTGGGACAGAGGTTTGGTAGGTTATAACATACTCTTT; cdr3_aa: CATWDRGLVGYNILF
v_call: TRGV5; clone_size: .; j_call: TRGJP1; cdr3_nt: TGTGCCACCTGGGCACTATCTCGGAGCCACGATACCACTGGTTGGTTCAAGATATTT; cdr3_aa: CATWALSRSHDTTGWFKIF
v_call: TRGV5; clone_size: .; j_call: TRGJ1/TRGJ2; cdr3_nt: TGTGCCACCTGGGACAGGCTGGAGGGGCAAATTTATTATAAGAAACTCTTT; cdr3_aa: CATWDRLEGQIYYKKLF
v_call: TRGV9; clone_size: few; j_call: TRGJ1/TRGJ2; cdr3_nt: TGTGCCTTGTGGGAGCCCCTTCCTTATTATAAGAAACTCTTT; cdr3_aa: CALWEPLPYYKKLF
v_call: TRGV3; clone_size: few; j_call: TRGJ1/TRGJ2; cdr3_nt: TGTGCCACCTGGGACAGGACGATTTATTATAAGAAACTCTTT; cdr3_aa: CATWDRTIYYKKLF
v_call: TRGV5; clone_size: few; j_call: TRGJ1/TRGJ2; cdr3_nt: TGTGCCACCTGGGACATAGAGAAACTCTTT; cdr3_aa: CATWDIEKLF
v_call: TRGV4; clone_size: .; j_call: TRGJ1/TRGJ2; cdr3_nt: TGTGCCACCTGGGATACGAAACTCTTT; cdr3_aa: CATWDTKLF
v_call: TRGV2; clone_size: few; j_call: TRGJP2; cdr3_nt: TGTGCCACCTGGGGACATAGTAGTGATTGGATCAAGACGTTT; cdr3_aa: CATWGHSSDWIKTF
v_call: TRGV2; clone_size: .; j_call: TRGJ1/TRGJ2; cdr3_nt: TGTGCCACCTGGGACGGATACCATAAGAAACTCTTT; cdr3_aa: CATWDGYHKKLF
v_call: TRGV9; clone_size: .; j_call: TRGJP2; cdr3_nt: TGTGCCTTGTGGGAGTTACCTAATAGTAGTGATTGGATCAAGACGTTT; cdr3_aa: CALWELPNSSDWIKTF
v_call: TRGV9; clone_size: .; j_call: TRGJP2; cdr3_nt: TGTGCCTTGTCCCCTTTTGGTGATTGGATCAAGACGTTT; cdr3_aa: CALSPFGDWIKTF
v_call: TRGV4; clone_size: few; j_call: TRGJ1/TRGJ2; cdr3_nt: TGTGCCACCTGGAAGACCACCTATTATAAGAAACTCTTT; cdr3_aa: CATWKTTYYKKLF
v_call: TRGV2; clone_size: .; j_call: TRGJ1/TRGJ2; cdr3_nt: TGTGCCACCTGGGATATGGAGAATTATTATAAGAAACTCTTT; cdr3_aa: CATWDMENYYKKLF
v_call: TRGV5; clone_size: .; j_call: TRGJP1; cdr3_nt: TGTGCCACCTGGGACAGGCGGACCACTGGTTGGTTCAAGATATTT; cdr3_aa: CATWDRRTTGWFKIF
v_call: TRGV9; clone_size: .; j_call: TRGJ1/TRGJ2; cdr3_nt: TGTGCCTTGTGGGAGGAGCGGAGGAAACTCTTT; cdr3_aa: CALWEERRKLF
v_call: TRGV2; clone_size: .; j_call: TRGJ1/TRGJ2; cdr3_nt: TGTGCCACCTGGGGTGGGTGGGCGAAACTCTTT; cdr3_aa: CATWGGWAKLF
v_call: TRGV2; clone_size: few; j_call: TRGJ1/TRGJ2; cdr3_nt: TGTGCCACCTGGGACTTTGAGAAACTCTTT; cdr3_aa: CATWDFEKLF
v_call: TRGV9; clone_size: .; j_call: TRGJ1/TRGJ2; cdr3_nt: TGTGCCTTGTGGGATCGTCGCTATTATAAGAAACTCTTT; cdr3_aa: CALWDRRYYKKLF
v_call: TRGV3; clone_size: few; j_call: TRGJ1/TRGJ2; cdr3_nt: TGTGCCACCTGGGACTCGCCCCCCTATTATTATAAGAAACTCTTT; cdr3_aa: CATWDSPPYYYKKLF
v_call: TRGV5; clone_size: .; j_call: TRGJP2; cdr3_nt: TGTGCCACCTGGGACAGGCCAGGTAGTGATTGGATCAAGACGTTT; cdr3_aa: CATWDRPGSDWIKTF
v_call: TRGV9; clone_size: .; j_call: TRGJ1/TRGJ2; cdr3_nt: TGTGCCTTGTGGGAGAGGTGGAAGAAACTCTTT; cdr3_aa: CALWERWKKLF
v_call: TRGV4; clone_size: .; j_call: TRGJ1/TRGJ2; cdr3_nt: TGTGCCACCTGGAATGGATGGGGTTATAAGAAACTCTTT; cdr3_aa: CATWNGWGYKKLF
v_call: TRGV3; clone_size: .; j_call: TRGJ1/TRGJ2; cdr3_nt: TGTGCCACCTGGGACAGACGACGAAATTATTATAAGAAACTCTTT; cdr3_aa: CATWDRRRNYYKKLF
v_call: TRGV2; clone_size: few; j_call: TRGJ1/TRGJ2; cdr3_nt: TGTGCCACCTGGGACCCTAATTATAAGAAACTCTTT; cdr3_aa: CATWDPNYKKLF
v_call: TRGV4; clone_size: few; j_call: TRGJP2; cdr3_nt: TGTGCCACCTGGAATGCTAATAGCAGTAGTGATTGGATCAAGACGTTT; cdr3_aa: CATWNANSSSDWIKTF